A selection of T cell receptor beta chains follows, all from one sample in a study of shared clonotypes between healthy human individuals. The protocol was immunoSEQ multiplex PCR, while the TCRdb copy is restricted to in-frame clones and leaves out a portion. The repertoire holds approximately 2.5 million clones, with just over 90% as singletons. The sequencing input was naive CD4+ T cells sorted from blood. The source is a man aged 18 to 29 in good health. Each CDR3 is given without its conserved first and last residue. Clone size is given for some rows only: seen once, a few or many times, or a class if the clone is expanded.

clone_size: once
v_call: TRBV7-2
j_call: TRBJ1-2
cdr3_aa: ASSARARDGYT

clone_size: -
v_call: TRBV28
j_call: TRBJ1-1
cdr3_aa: ASSLWYRDSATNTEAF

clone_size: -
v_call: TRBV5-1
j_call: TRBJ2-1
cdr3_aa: ASSPGGTGSSYNEQF

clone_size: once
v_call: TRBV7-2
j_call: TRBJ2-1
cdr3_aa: ASSLARLAGHNEQF

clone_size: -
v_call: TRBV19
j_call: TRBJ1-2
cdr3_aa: ASGGRGGTNYGYT

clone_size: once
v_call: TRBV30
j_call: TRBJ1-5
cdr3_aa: AWSTPDRVGQPQH

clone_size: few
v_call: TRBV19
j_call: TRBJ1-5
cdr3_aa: ASTSTGDNQPQH

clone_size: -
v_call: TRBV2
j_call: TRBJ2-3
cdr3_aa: ASRAGGDTQY

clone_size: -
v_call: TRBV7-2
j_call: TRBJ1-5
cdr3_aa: ASSRDGGPQH

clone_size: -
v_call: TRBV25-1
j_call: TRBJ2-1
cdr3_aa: ASSLGTGSYNEQF

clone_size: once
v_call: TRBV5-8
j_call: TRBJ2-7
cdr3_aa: ASRARESYEQY

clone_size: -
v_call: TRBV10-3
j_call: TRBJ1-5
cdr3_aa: AMGQGESQPQH

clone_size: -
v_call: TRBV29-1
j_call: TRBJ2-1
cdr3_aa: SVGSGSESSYNEQF

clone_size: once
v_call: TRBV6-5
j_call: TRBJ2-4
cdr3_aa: ASRSQGAKNIQY

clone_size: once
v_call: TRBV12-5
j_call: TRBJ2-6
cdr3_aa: ASGLQEKGSSGRAFPGANVLT

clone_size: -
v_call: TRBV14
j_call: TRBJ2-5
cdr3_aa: ASSQFRTGPQETQY

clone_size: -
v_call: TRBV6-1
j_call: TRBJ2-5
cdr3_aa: ASSERRRGGQETQY

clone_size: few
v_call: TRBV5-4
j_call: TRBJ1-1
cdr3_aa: ASSFLNTEAF

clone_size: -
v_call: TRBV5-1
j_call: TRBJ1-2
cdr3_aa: ASSLEGSPYGYT

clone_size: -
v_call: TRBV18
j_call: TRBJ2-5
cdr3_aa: ASSPRIGSGPGETQY

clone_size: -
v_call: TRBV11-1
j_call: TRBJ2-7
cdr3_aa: ASSLDGDEQY

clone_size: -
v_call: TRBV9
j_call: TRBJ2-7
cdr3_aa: ASRSTGTRGEQY

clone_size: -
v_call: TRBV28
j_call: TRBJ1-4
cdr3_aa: ASRKDRGLEKLF

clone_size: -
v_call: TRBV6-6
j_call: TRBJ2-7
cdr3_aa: ASSYSASGVYEQY

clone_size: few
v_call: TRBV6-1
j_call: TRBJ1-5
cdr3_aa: ASRLRAGQPQH

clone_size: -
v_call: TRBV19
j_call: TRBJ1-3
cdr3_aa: ASPSGSGNTIY

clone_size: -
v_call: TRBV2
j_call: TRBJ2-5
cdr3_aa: ASSIIAGGVPRETQY

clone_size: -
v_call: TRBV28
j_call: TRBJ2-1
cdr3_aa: ASSLPAGENNEQF

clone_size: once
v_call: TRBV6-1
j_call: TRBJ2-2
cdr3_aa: ASSEARRDLLSTGELF

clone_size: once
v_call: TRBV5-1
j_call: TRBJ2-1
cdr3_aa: ASSSGTRVGEQF

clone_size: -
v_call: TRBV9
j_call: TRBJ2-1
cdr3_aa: ASTFGTGAYNEQF

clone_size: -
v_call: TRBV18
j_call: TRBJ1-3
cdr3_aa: ASSPIGGNSGNTIY

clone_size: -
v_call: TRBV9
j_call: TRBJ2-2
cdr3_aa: ASSLSGTANTGELF

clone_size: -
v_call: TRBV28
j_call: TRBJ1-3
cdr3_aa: ASREQGSGNTIY

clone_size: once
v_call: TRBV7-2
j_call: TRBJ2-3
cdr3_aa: ASSLAVLAADTQY

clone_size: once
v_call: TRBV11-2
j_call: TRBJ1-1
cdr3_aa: ASSAIRQITEAF

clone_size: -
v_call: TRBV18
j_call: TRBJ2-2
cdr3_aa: ASSPDSPGGAGELF

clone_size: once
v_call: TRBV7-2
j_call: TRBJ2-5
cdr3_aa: ASSTPKQRGKTQY

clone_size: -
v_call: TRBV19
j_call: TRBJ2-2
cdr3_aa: ASTNPTGLNTGELF